Each of the 2 T cell receptor beta chains below was sequenced from the same sample in a study of identical twins. In TCRdb, the 5' RACE reads were re-called with MiXCR into one record per CDR3 protein. The repertoire consists of about 550,000 distinct CDR3 sequences, with 20% to 25% occurring once and the leading ten covering 0.4% to 0.6%. This sample was shared with a second study, whose subject was yellow fever vaccine responses in identical twins.

The sequencing sample was made of CD4+ T cells sorted from blood. These TCRs come from a woman aged 18-30 years in good health.

The V gene is TRBV6-5, the J gene TRBJ2-5; 8 positions agree with TRBD2. CDR1 MNHEY and CDR2 SVGAGI come from the germline V gene. Trimming removed 2 bases from V and 9 bases from J; junction bases left unmatched: 14. The CDR3 is 16 residues long. DNA of the CDR3: TGTGCCAGCAGTTACACTGGTGGCGGGGGGCCGGTGGCCCAGTACTTC. Amino acids: CASSYTGGGGPVAQYF.

The V gene is TRBV5-1, the J gene TRBJ2-5; D unresolved. The CDR3 loop spans 15 amino acids. V gave up 0 bases and J gave up 3 bases, with 12 bases separating them. Germline V gives CDR1 SGHRS, CDR2 YFSETQ. The chain's CDR3 is CASSLEIVVKETQYF. Here the CDR3 DNA reads TGCGCCAGCAGCTTGGAAATAGTAGTTAAAGAGACCCAGTACTTC.